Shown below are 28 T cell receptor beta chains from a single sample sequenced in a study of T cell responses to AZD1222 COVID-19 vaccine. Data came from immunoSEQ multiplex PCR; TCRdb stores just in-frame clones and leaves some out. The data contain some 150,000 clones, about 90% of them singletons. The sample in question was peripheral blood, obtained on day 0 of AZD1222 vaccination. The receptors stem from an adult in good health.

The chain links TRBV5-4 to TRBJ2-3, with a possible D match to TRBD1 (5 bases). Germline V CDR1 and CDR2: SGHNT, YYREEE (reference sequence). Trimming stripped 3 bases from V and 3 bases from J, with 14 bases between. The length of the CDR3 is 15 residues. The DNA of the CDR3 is TGTGCCAGCAGCTCGGCAGGGAAAGGGACAGATACGCAGTATTTT. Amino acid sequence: CASSSAGKGTDTQYF.

CDR3 amino acids: CASSFSRGTPSTDTQYF. In nucleotides, the CDR3 is TGTGCCAGCAGCTTTAGCCGGGGCACCCCTAGCACAGATACGCAGTATTTT. V usage is TRBV13 and J usage is TRBJ2-3; D possibly uses TRBD1 or TRBD2 (5 bases each). The CDR3 spans 17 residues. The V gene lost 3 bases and the J gene lost 0 bases, with 16 bases spanning the gap. Germline CDR1 is PRHDT and CDR2 is FYEKMQ (reference sequence).

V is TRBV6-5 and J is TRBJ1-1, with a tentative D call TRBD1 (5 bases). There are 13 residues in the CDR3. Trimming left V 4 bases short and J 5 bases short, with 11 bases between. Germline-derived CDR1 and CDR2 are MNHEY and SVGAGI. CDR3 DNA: TGTGCCAGCAGTTTCGTCCGGGGGACTGAAGCTTTCTTT. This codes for CASSFVRGTEAFF.

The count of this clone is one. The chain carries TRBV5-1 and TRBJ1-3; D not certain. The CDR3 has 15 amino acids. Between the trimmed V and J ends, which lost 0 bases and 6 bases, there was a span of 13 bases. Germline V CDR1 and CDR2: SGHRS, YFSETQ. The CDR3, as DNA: TGCGCCAGCAGCTTGGAGGCCGGGCACCTAAACACCATATATTTT. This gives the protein CASSLEAGHLNTIYF. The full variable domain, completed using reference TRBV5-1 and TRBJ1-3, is KAGVTQTPRYLIKTRGQQVTLSCSPISGHRSVSWYQQTPGQGLQFLFEYFSETQRNKGNFPGRFSGRQFSNSRSEMNVSTLELGDSALYLCASSLEAGHLNTIYFGEGSWLTVV.

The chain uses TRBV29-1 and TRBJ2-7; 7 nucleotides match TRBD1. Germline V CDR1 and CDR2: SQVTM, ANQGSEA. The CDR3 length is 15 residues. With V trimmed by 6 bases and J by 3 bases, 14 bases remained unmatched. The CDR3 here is CSVLDPPPGGYEQYF. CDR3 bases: TGCAGCGTCCTAGACCCTCCGCCAGGGGGCTACGAGCAGTACTTC.

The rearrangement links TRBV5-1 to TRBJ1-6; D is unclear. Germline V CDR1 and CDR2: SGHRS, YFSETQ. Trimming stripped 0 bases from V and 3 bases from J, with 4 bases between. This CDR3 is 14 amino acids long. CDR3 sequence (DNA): TGCGCCAGCAGCTTGGGAGGCTATAATTCACCCCTCCACTTT. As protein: CASSLGGYNSPLHF.

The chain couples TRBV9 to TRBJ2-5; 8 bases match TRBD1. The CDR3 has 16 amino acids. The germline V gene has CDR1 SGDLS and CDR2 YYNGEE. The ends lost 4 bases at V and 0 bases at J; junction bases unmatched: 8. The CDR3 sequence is CASSIRQGHNQETQYF. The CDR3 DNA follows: TGTGCCAGCAGCATACGACAGGGGCATAACCAAGAGACCCAGTACTTC.

CDR3 nucleotides: TGTGCCAGCACCGTTTCTAGCGGGAGAACTACCGAGCAGTACTTC. Amino acid sequence: CASTVSSGRTTEQYF. The rearrangement links TRBV5-4 to TRBJ2-7; TRBD2 matches 10 bases. This CDR3 has 15 residues. The ends lost 6 bases at V and 6 bases at J; junction bases unmatched: 12. In germline, CDR1 is SGHNT, CDR2 YYREEE (reference sequence).

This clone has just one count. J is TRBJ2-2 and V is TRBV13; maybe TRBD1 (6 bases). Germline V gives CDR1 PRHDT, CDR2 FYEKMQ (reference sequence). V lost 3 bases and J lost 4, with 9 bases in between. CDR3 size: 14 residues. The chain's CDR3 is CASSLGQLTGELFF. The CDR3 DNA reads TGTGCCAGCAGCTTGGGACAACTCACCGGGGAGCTGTTTTTT. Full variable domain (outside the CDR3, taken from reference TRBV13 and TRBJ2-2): AAGVIQSPRHLIKEKRETATLKCYPIPRHDTVYWYQQGPGQDPQFLISFYEKMQSDKGSIPDRFSAQQFSDYHSELNMSSLELGDSALYFCASSLGQLTGELFFGEGSRLTVL.

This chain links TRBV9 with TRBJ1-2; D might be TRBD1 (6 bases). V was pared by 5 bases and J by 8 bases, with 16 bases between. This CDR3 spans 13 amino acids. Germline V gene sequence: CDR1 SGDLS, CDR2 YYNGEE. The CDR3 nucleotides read TGTGCCAGCAGTCCAGAGGGGGTCGGAGGCTACACCTTC. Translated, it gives CASSPEGVGGYTF.

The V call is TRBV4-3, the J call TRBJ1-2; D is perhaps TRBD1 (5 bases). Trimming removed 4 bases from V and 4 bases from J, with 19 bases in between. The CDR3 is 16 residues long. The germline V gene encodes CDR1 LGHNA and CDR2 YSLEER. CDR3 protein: CASSPFRDGNGYGYTF. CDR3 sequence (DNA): TGCGCCAGCAGCCCGTTCCGGGACGGCAACGGCTATGGCTACACCTTC.

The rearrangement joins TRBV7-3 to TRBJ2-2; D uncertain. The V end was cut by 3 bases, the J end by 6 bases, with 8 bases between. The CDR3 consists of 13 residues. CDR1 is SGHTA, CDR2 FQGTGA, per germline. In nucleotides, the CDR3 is TGTGCCAGCAGCTTTTTTAGTCCCGGGGAGCTGTTTTTT. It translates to CASSFFSPGELFF.

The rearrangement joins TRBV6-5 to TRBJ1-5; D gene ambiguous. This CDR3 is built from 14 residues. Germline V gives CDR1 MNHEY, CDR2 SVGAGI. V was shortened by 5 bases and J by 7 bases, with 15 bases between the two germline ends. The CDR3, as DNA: TGTGCCAGCAGTCGGGCCACTCAAGGACAGCCCCAGCATTTT. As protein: CASSRATQGQPQHF.

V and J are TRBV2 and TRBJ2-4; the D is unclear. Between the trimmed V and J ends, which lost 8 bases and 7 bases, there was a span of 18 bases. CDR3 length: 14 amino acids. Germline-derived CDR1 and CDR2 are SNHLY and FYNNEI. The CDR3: CASELTTGSNIQYF. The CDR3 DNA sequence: TGTGCCAGCGAGTTAACGACGGGTTCGAACATTCAGTACTTC.

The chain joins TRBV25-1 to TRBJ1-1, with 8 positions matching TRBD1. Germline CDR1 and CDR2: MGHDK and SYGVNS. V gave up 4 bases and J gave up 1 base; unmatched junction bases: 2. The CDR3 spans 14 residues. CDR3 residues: CASSADRENTEAFF. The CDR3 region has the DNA TGTGCCAGCAGTGCGGACAGGGAGAACACTGAAGCTTTCTTT.

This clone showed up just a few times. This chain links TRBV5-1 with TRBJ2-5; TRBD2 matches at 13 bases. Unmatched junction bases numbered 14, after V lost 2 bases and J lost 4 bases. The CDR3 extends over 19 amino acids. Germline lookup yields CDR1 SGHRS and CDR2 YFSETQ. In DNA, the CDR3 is TGCGCCAGCAGCTTCCGGGGGACTAGCGGGAATCTACTCGGAGAGACCCAGTACTTC. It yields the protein CASSFRGTSGNLLGETQYF. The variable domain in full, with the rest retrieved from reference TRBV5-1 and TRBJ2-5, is KAGVTQTPRYLIKTRGQQVTLSCSPISGHRSVSWYQQTPGQGLQFLFEYFSETQRNKGNFPGRFSGRQFSNSRSEMNVSTLELGDSALYLCASSFRGTSGNLLGETQYFGPGTRLLVL.

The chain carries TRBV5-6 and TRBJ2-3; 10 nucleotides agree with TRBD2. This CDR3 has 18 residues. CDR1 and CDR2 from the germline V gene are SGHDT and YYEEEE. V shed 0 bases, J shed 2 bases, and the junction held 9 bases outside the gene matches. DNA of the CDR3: TGTGCCAGCAGCTTGGTGGGTGGGACTAGCGCGTCCACAGATACGCAGTATTTT. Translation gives CASSLVGGTSASTDTQYF.

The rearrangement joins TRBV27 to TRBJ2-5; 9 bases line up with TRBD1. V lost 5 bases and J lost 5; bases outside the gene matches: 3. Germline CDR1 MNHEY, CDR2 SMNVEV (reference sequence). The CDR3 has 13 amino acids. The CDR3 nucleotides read TGTGCCAGCAGTGTAGACAGGGGGGAGACCCAGTACTTC. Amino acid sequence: CASSVDRGETQYF.

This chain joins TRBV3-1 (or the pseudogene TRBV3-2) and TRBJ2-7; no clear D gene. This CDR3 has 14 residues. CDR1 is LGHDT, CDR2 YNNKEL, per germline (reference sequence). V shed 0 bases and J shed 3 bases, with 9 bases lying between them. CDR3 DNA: TGTGCCAGCAGCCAAGAACTTCCTCTCTACGAGCAGTACTTC. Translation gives CASSQELPLYEQYF.

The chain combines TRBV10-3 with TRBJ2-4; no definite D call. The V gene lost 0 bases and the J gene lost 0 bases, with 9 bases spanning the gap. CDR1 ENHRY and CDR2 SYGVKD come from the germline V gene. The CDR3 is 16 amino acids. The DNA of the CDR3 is TGTGCCATCAGTGAGTCCCCCCTTCAAGCCAAAAACATTCAGTACTTC. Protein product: CAISESPLQAKNIQYF.

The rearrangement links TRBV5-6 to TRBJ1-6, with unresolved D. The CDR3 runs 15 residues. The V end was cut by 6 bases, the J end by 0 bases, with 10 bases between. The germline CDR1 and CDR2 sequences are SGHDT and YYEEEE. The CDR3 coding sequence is TGTGCCAGCACGGTGTGGAGCTCCTATAATTCACCCCTCCACTTT. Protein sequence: CASTVWSSYNSPLHF.

CDR3 sequence: CASSLLAGDNEQFF. CDR3 coding DNA: TGTGCCAGCAGCTTACTAGCGGGAGACAATGAGCAGTTCTTC. The chain has TRBV11-2 and TRBJ2-1; 10 bases fit TRBD2. With V trimmed by 2 bases and J by 5 bases, 0 bases remained unmatched. The CDR3 has 14 residues. Germline loops: CDR1 SGHAT, CDR2 FQNNGV. Supplemented by reference TRBV11-2 and TRBJ2-1, the full variable domain reads EAGVAQSPRYKIIEKRQSVAFWCNPISGHATLYWYQQILGQGPKLLIQFQNNGVVDDSQLPKDRFSAERLKGVDSTLKIQPAKLEDSAVYLCASSLLAGDNEQFFGPGTRLTVL.

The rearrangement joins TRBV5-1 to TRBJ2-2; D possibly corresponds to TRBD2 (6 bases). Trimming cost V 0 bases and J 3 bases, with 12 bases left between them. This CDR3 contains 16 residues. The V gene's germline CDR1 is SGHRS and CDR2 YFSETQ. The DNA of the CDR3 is TGCGCCAGCAGCTTGGCCGGAGGGTTCGACACCGGGGAGCTGTTTTTT. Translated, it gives CASSLAGGFDTGELFF.

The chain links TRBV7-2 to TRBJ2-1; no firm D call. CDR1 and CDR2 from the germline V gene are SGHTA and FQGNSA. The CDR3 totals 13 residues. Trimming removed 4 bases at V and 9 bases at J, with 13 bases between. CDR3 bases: TGTGCCAGCAGCTCACCCCAATCACCTGAGCAGTTCTTC. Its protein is CASSSPQSPEQFF.

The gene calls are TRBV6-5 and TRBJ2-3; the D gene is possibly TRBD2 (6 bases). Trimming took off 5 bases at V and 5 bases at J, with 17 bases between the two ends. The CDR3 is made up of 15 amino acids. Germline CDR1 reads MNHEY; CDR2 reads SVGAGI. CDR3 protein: CASSLSGNKRDTQYF. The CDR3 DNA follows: TGTGCCAGCAGTCTTAGCGGCAACAAGAGAGATACGCAGTATTTT.

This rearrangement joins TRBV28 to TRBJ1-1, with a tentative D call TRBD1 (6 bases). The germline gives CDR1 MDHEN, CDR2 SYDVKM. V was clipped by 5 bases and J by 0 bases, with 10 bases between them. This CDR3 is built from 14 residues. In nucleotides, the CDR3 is TGTGCCAGCAGTCACAGGACAGTGAACACTGAAGCTTTCTTT. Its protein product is CASSHRTVNTEAFF.

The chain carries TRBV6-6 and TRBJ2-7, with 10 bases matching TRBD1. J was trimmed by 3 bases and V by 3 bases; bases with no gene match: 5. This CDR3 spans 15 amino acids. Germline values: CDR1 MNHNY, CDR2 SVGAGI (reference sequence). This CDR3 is CASSYSGTGVYEQYF. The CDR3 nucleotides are TGTGCCAGCAGTTATTCCGGGACAGGGGTCTACGAGCAGTACTTC.

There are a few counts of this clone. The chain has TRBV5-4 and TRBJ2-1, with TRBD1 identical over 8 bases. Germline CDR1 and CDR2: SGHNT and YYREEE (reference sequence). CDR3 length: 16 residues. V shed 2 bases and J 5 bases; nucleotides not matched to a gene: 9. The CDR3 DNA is TGTGCCAGCAGCTTTGGCGGGACAGGAACCAACAATGAGCAGTTCTTC. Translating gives CASSFGGTGTNNEQFF.